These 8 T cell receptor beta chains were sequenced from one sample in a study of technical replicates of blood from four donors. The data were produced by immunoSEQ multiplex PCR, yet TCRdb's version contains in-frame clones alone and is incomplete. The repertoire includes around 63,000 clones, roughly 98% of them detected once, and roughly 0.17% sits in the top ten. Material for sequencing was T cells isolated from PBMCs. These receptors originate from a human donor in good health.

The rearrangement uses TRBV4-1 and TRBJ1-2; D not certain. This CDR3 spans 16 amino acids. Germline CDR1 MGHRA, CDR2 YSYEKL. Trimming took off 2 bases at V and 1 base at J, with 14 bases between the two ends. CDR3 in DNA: TGCGCCAGCAGCCAAAGCCCCTCGAGCCATAACTATGGCTACACCTTC. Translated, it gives CASSQSPSSHNYGYTF.

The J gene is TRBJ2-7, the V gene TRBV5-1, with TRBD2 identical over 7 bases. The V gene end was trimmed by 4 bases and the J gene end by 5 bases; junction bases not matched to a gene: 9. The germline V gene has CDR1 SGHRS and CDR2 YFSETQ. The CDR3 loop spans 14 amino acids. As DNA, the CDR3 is TGCGCCAGCAGCAACGGGGGGACTCTAGACGAGCAGTACTTC. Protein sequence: CASSNGGTLDEQYF.

CDR3 DNA sequence: TGTGCCAGCAGTTACCGTAATTCACCCCTCCACTTT. It translates to CASSYRNSPLHF. This chain joins TRBV6-5 and TRBJ1-6; D not resolved. The CDR3 length is 12 residues. V was shortened by 2 bases and J by 6 bases, with 2 bases between the two germline ends. Germline CDR1 MNHEY, CDR2 SVGAGI.

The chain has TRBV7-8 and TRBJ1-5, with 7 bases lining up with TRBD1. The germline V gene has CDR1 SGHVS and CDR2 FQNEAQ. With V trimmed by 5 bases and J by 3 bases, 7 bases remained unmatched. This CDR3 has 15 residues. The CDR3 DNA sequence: TGTGCCAGCAGCATAGACAGGGCGTACAATCAGCCCCAGCATTTT. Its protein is CASSIDRAYNQPQHF.

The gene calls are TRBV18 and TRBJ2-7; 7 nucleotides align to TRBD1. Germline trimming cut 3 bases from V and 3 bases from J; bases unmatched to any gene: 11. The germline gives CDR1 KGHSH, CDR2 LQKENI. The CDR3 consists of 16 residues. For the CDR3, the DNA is TGTGCCAGCTCACCTCAGGGGGACAGCCTATACTACGAGCAGTACTTC. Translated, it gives CASSPQGDSLYYEQYF. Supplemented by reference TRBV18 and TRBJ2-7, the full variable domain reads NAGVMQNPRHLVRRRGQEARLRCSPMKGHSHVYWYRQLPEEGLKFMVYLQKENIIDESGMPKERFSAEFPKEGPSILRIQQVVRGDSAAYFCASSPQGDSLYYEQYFGPGTRLTVT.

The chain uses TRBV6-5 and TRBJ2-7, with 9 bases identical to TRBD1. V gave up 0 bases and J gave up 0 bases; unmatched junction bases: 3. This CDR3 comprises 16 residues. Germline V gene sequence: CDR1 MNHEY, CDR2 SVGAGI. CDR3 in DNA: TGTGCCAGCAGTTACTCGAAACAGGGGGCCTCCTACGAGCAGTACTTC. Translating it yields CASSYSKQGASYEQYF.

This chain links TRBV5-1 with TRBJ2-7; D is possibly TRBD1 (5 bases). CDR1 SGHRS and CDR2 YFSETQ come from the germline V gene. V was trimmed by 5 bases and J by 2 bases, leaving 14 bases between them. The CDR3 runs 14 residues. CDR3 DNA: TGCGCCAGCAGTAGGGGTTTAGCAACCTACGAGCAGTACTTC. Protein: CASSRGLATYEQYF.

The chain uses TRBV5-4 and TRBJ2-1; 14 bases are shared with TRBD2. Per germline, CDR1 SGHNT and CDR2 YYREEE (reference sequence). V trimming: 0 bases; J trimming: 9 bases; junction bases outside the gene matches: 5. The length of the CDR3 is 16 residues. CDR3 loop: CASSLATSGGAREQFF. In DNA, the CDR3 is TGTGCCAGCAGCTTGGCGACTAGCGGGGGGGCCCGTGAGCAGTTCTTC.